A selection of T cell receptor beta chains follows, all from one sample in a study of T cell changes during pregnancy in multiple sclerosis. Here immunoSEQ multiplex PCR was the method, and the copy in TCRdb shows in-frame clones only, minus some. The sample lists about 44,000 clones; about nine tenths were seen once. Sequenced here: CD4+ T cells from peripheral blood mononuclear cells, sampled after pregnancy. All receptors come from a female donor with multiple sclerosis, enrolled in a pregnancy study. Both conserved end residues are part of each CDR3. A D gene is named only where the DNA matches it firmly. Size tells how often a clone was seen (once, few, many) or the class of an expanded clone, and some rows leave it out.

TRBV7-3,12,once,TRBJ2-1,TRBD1,TGTGCCAGCAGTTTTAGGGACAGCCAGCAGTTCTTC,CASSFRDSQQFF
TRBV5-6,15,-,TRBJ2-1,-,TGTGCCAGCAGCTTGGTAGTAAGCTCCTACAATGAGCAGTTCTTC,CASSLVVSSYNEQFF
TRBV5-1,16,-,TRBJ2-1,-,TGCGCCAGCAGGTTAGCGGTTATGAGCTCCTACAATGAGCAGTTCTTC,CASRLAVMSSYNEQFF
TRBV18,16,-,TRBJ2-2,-,TGTGCCAGCTCGCGCCAGGGGCGGGCGAACACCGGGGAGCTGTTTTTT,CASSRQGRANTGELFF
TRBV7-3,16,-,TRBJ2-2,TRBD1,TGTGCCAGCAGCCCGACAGGGGGCGGGAACACCGGGGAGCTGTTTTTT,CASSPTGGGNTGELFF
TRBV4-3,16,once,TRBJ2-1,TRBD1,TGCGCCAGCAGCCAAATGACAGGGTTATCCTACAATGAGCAGTTCTTC,CASSQMTGLSYNEQFF
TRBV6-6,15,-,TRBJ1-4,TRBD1,TGTGCCAGTTCGGGACAGACAGGATCTAATGAAAAACTGTTTTTT,CASSGQTGSNEKLFF
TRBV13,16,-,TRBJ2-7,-,TGTGCCAGCAGCAAATCAGGGACTCTCCCTCGGCAAGAGCAGTACTTC,CASSKSGTLPRQEQYF
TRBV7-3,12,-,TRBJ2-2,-,TGTGCCAGCAGCTCATACACCGGGGAGCTGTTTTTT,CASSSYTGELFF
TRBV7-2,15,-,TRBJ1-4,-,TGTGCCAGCAGCCCTCCGCCGAGATCCAATGAAAAACTGTTTTTT,CASSPPPRSNEKLFF
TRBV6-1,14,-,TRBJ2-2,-,TGTGCCAGCAGCGGGACTTCCAGTCCCGGGGAGCTGTTTTTT,CASSGTSSPGELFF
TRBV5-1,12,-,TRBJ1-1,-,TGCGCCAGCAGCCGGGGGGGGACTGAAGCTTTCTTT,CASSRGGTEAFF
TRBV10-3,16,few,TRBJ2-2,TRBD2,TGTGCCATCAGTGGTTCTAGCGGGAGACGCACCGGGGAGCTGTTTTTT,CAISGSSGRRTGELFF
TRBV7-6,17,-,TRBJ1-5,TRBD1,TGTGCCAGCAGCTTACTAGGACAGGGCCTTAGCAATCAGCCCCAGCATTTT,CASSLLGQGLSNQPQHF
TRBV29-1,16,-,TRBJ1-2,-,TGCAGCGTTGTAGAACAGCGGCGGGCGAGAAACTATGGCTACACCTTC,CSVVEQRRARNYGYTF
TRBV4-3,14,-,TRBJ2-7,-,TGCGCCAGCAGCCAAGACGCGGGCCCCTACGAGCAGTACTTC,CASSQDAGPYEQYF
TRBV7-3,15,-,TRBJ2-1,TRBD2,TGTGCCAGCAGAGAGGGGACTAGCGGGTACAATGAGCAGTTCTTC,CASREGTSGYNEQFF
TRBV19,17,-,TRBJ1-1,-,TGTGCCAGTAGTATGGGTGTGGTAGGCCGAGGGAACACTGAAGCTTTCTTT,CASSMGVVGRGNTEAFF
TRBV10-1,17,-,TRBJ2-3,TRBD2,TGCGCCAGCAGTGAGGCCCGGACGGGAGGGGGCACAGATACGCAGTATTTT,CASSEARTGGGTDTQYF
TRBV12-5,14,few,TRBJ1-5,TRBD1,TGTGCTAGTGGCCAAGGGACAGGGCGAGGGCCCCAGCATTTT,CASGQGTGRGPQHF
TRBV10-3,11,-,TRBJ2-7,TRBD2,TGTGCCATCGGGGACTACTACGAGCAGTACTTC,CAIGDYYEQYF
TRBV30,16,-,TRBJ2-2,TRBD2,TGTGCTTGTCCACCCGCAGCGGGGATAAACACCGGGGAGCTGTTTTTT,CACPPAAGINTGELFF
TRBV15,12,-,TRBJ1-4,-,TGTGCCACCAGCAGATCCGAGGGAAAACTGTTTTTT,CATSRSEGKLFF